This TCR beta chain stems from a study of response to subunit inactivated influenza vaccine. A few counts support this clonotype. Germline V CDR1 and CDR2: WSHSY, SAAADI. The ends lost 2 bases at V and 2 bases at J; junction bases unmatched: 8. The CDR3 has 17 residues. MiXCR, run by TCRdb on the RT-PCR reads, gives a single entry per CDR3 protein. Of 500,000 to 600,000 distinct CDR3 sequences listed, roughly 10% are singletons. The same sample was also studied in work on T cells expressing NK-cell markers. This second report adds: For TCR beta, cDNA was produced by 5'RACE template switching with UMIs. From sorted CD3+CD56+NKG2C+, CD3+CD56+NKG2C- and CD3+CD56-NKG2C+ T cells came the TCR beta repertoires. The eight sequenced donors comprised seven who were HCMV-seropositive and one who was seronegative. For over five donors, the dominant NKG2C+ clonotypes made up roughly 1.0-7.0% of their CD8+ T cells. The CD3+CD56-NKG2C+ fraction of a handful of donors was likewise dominated by these clonotypes.

V gene TRBV10-2 combines with J gene TRBJ1-2; TRBD1 matches at 10 bases. The source is a man aged 50-59 years who received an inactivated influenza vaccine. The material sequenced was PBMCs from blood, taken on the day of vaccination. In DNA, the CDR3 is TGCGCCAGCAGTGAGACATCCGGGACAGGGGTAAACTATGGCTACACCTTC. It translates to CASSETSGTGVNYGYTF.